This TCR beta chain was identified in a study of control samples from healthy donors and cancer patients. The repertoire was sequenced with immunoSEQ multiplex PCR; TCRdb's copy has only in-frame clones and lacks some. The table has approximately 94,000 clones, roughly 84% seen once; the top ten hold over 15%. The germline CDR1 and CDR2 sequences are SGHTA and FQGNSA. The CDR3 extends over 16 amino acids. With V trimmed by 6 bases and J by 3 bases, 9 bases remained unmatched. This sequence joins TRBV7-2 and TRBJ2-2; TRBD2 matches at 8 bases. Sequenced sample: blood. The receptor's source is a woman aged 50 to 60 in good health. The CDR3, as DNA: TGTGCCAGCAGACCGGGATCGGGAGGGTACACCGGGGAGCTGTTTTTT. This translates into CASRPGSGGYTGELFF.